The source of this T cell receptor (beta chain) is a study of cytomegalovirus exposure and HLA in healthy donors. The PCR contained 60 Vbeta and 13 Jbeta primers. Assay: immunoSEQ multiplex PCR; the TCRdb copy retains only in-frame clones and omits some. Of around 140,000 clones detected, around 80% appear once; the ten largest clones hold around 2.9%. General study points: Being indistinguishable, some V segments were excluded, TRBV6-2 and TRBV6-3 among them. Published work reported that the classifier diagnosed cytomegalovirus status with high specificity and sensitivity. In vitro work confirmed that a few CMV-associated chains recognize CMV antigens. Association of a missense DCLRE1C variant with TCR beta V- and J-gene trimming was reported in a later analysis.

V was clipped by 4 bases and J by 0 bases; unmatched bases: 1. Germline CDR1 is GTSNPN and CDR2 is SVGIG (reference sequence). The CDR3 totals 13 residues. Details on this clone: Its specificity is not known.

This clonotype was obtained from a female donor in good health and CMV-seronegative. The chain carries TRBV30 and TRBJ2-3; 7 nucleotides line up with TRBD2. Source material: PBMCs. Here the CDR3 reads CAWKRGSTDTQYF. Written as DNA, the CDR3 is TGTGCCTGGAAGCGGGGCAGCACAGATACGCAGTATTTT.